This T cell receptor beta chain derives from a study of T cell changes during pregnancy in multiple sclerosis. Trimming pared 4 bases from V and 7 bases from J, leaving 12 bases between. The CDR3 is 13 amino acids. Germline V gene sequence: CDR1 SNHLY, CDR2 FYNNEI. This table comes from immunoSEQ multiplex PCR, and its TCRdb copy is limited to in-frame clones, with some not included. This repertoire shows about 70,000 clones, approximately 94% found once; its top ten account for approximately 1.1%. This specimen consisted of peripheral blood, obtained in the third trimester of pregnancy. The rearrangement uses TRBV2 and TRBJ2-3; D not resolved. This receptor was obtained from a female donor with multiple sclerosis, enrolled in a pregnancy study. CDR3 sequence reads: CASSGQAPYTQYF. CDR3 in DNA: TGTGCCAGCAGTGGTCAAGCTCCTTATACGCAGTATTTT. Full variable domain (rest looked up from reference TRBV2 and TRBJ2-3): EPEVTQTPSHQVTQMGQEVILRCVPISNHLYFYWYRQILGQKVEFLVSFYNNEISEKSEIFDDQFSVERPDGSNFTLKIRSTKLEDSAMYFCASSGQAPYTQYFGPGTRLTVL.